The 20 T cell receptor beta chains below were found in one sample sequenced in a study of control samples from healthy donors and cancer patients. Produced via immunoSEQ multiplex PCR; TCRdb's table is partial and in-frame only. The data hold roughly 160,000 clones, with approximately 94% observed a single time. The sequenced sample consisted of PBMCs. All receptors come from a man aged 60-69 years with colorectal cancer.

The gene calls are TRBV2 and TRBJ2-7; D tentatively fits TRBD1 or TRBD2 (6 bases each). The CDR3 has 13 residues. Between the trimmed V and J ends, which lost 7 bases and 1 base, there was a span of 11 bases. The germline V gene encodes CDR1 SNHLY and CDR2 FYNNEI. CDR3 residues: CASTKGGSYEQYF. The CDR3 DNA is TGTGCCAGCACTAAGGGGGGTTCCTACGAGCAGTACTTC.

The chain combines TRBV5-4 with TRBJ2-5; D perhaps matches TRBD2 (6 bases). There are 13 residues in the CDR3. V lost 4 bases, J lost 9 bases, and 16 bases lay in between. The germline V gene has CDR1 SGHNT and CDR2 YYREEE (reference sequence). In DNA, the CDR3 is TGTGCCAGCAGCGTCGCAGGAGGAGGGCCCCAGTACTTC. It encodes CASSVAGGGPQYF. Full variable domain (rest looked up from reference TRBV5-4 and TRBJ2-5): ETGVTQSPTHLIKTRGQQVTLRCSSQSGHNTVSWYQQALGQGPQFIFQYYREEENGRGNFPPRFSGLQFPNYSSELNVNALELDDSALYLCASSVAGGGPQYFGPGTRLLVL.

The chain joins TRBV7-2 to TRBJ2-7, with 12 bases that match TRBD1. Germline assignment: CDR1 SGHTA and CDR2 FQGNSA. V trimming: 2 bases; J trimming: 6 bases; junction bases outside the gene matches: 5. CDR3 length equals 15 residues. Here the CDR3 reads CASSLYGTGGAEQYF. The DNA of the CDR3 is TGTGCCAGCAGCTTATATGGGACAGGGGGCGCCGAGCAGTACTTC.

The chain recombines TRBV5-6 with TRBJ1-1; D gene unclear. Germline-derived CDR1 and CDR2 are SGHDT and YYEEEE. This CDR3 has 14 amino acids. Trimming took off 4 bases at V and 5 bases at J, with 15 bases between the two ends. The CDR3, as DNA: TGTGCCAGCAGCCCCACCCGTGGTTATACTGAAGCTTTCTTT. It is translated as CASSPTRGYTEAFF.

V usage is TRBV7-9 and J usage is TRBJ2-7, with D uncertain. The CDR3 runs to 14 residues. Germline lookup yields CDR1 SEHNR and CDR2 FQNEAQ (reference sequence). V was shortened by 1 base and J by 4 bases, with 11 bases between the two germline ends. The CDR3 is CASSLVAEKYEQYF. Here the CDR3 DNA reads TGTGCCAGCAGCTTAGTGGCGGAGAAATACGAGCAGTACTTC.

The genes are TRBV9 and TRBJ1-5; no definite D call. This CDR3 has 14 residues. The V gene's germline CDR1 is SGDLS and CDR2 YYNGEE. V lost 0 bases, J lost 4 bases, and 8 bases lay in between. CDR3 region: CASSVGQENQPQHF. The CDR3 coding sequence is TGTGCCAGCAGCGTAGGGCAGGAGAATCAGCCCCAGCATTTT. The full variable domain, completed using reference TRBV9 and TRBJ1-5, is DSGVTQTPKHLITATGQRVTLRCSPRSGDLSVYWYQQSLDQGLQFLIQYYNGEERAKGNILERFSAQQFPDLHSELNLSSLELGDSALYFCASSVGQENQPQHFGDGTRLSIL.

The chain carries TRBV7-8 and TRBJ1-2; possible D gene TRBD1, 5 bases. The CDR3 runs to 15 residues. CDR1 SGHVS and CDR2 FQNEAQ come from the germline V gene. Trimming removed 5 bases at V and 2 bases at J, with 15 bases between. CDR3 DNA sequence: TGTGCCAGCAGCCCCCACGGAGGGGCGAACTATGGCTACACCTTC. Protein sequence: CASSPHGGANYGYTF.

The chain combines TRBV9 with TRBJ1-5; perhaps TRBD1 as D (5 bases). Looked up from germline, CDR1 is SGDLS and CDR2 is YYNGEE. The length of the CDR3 is 13 residues. V was shortened by 0 bases and J by 5 bases, with 6 bases between the two germline ends. The CDR3 nucleotides read TGTGCCAGCAGCGTAGGGACATATCAGCCCCAGCATTTT. This gives the protein CASSVGTYQPQHF.

The chain carries TRBV2 and TRBJ2-7, with TRBD1 matching 11 bases. The CDR3 sequence is 14 residues long. Germline CDR1 is SNHLY and CDR2 is FYNNEI. V was clipped by 5 bases and J by 3 bases; unmatched bases: 3. DNA for the CDR3: TGTGCCAGCAGTCCCGGGACAGGGGGCTACGAGCAGTACTTC. It is translated as CASSPGTGGYEQYF.

The chain is built from TRBV4-2 and TRBJ2-3; TRBD2 matches at 8 bases. J was trimmed by 5 bases and V by 0 bases; bases with no gene match: 13. The CDR3 contains 18 residues. Germline assignment: CDR1 LGHNA and CDR2 YNFKEQ. CDR3 in amino acids: CASSQEDGAGVGIDTQYF. DNA for the CDR3: TGTGCCAGCAGCCAAGAGGATGGAGCGGGGGTGGGGATAGATACGCAGTATTTT.

The chain couples TRBV5-6 to TRBJ1-5; 7 nucleotides match TRBD1. The CDR3 runs to 15 residues. Germline lookup yields CDR1 SGHDT and CDR2 YYEEEE. The J segment lost 6 bases and the V segment lost 0 bases, leaving 6 bases of the junction unmatched. The CDR3 loop is CASSLGDREVQPQHF. In nucleotides, the CDR3 is TGTGCCAGCAGCTTGGGTGACAGGGAGGTTCAGCCCCAGCATTTT.

V usage is TRBV7-2 and J usage is TRBJ2-1, with 9 positions matching TRBD2. With 2 bases clipped from V and 2 bases from J, the junction kept 4 bases outside the gene matches. Germline CDR1 reads SGHTA; CDR2 reads FQGNSA. There are 16 residues in the CDR3. The CDR3 bases are TGTGCCAGCAGCTTACTTAGCGGGGGCACCTACAATGAGCAGTTCTTC. This gives the protein CASSLLSGGTYNEQFF.

The table lists this clone with a few counts. The chain couples TRBV6-1 to TRBJ2-7, with a weak D call TRBD1 (5 bases). Germline V gene lookup returns CDR1 MNHNS and CDR2 SASEGT. CDR3 length: 13 residues. The V end was cut by 3 bases, the J end by 5 bases, with 11 bases between. The CDR3 loop reads CASSDRGFHEQYF. The DNA of the CDR3 is TGTGCCAGCAGTGATAGGGGATTCCACGAGCAGTACTTC.

The rearrangement links TRBV30 to TRBJ2-3; D might be TRBD1 (6 bases). CDR3 length: 13 residues. CDR1 and CDR2 from the germline V gene are GTSNPN and SVGIG (reference sequence). V lost 2 bases and J lost 4, with 10 bases in between. In nucleotides, the CDR3 is TGTGCCTGGAGTACAGGGCTGGCAGATACGCAGTATTTT. This gives the protein CAWSTGLADTQYF.

This rearrangement joins TRBV11-2 to TRBJ1-4; D call uncertain. The CDR3 has 14 amino acids. Per the germline V gene, CDR1 is SGHAT and CDR2 is FQNNGV. V shed 3 bases and J shed 2 bases, with 7 bases lying between them. This CDR3 reads CASSFRQTNEKLFF. The CDR3 DNA reads TGTGCCAGCAGCTTCAGGCAGACTAATGAAAAACTGTTTTTT.

The chain recombines TRBV18 with TRBJ2-5, with TRBD2 as a possible D gene (6 bases). This CDR3 spans 13 amino acids. Germline V gene sequence: CDR1 KGHSH, CDR2 LQKENI. Trimming removed 2 bases from V and 2 bases from J, with 6 bases in between. CDR3 residues: CASSPSGQETQYF. In nucleotides, the CDR3 is TGTGCCAGCTCACCAAGCGGGCAAGAGACCCAGTACTTC.

The chain links TRBV2 to TRBJ2-1; D is unclear. The germline CDR1 and CDR2 sequences are SNHLY and FYNNEI. This CDR3 region has 15 residues. V was trimmed by 5 bases and J by 7 bases, leaving 18 bases between them. The CDR3 sequence: CASSPLSARMNEQFF. The CDR3 DNA is TGTGCCAGCAGTCCCTTAAGCGCGAGGATGAATGAGCAGTTCTTC.

The J gene is TRBJ1-5, the V gene TRBV19, with TRBD1 identical over 7 bases. Germline CDR1 reads LNHDA; CDR2 reads SQIVND (reference sequence). The J segment lost 8 bases and the V segment lost 6 bases, leaving 7 bases of the junction unmatched. The CDR3 consists of 13 residues. In nucleotides, the CDR3 is TGTGCCAGTAGCCAGACAGGGAGGGAGCCCCAGCATTTT. This encodes CASSQTGREPQHF.

This chain uses TRBV6-2 or TRBV6-3 with TRBJ1-1, with no clear D. The CDR3 consists of 13 residues. Between the trimmed V and J ends, which lost 3 bases and 5 bases, there was a span of 10 bases. Germline CDR1 is MNHEY and CDR2 is SVGEGT. This CDR3 reads CASSYGVQTEAFF. CDR3 in DNA: TGTGCCAGCAGTTATGGAGTACAGACTGAAGCTTTCTTT.

This chain links TRBV6-5 with TRBJ2-5; TRBD1 is a possible D gene (5 bases). The CDR3 is 15 residues long. Per germline, CDR1 MNHEY and CDR2 SVGAGI. Trimming stripped 5 bases from V and 5 bases from J, with 18 bases between. CDR3 loop: CASSRDPQVRETQYF. CDR3 bases: TGTGCCAGCAGTCGAGACCCACAGGTTCGGGAGACCCAGTACTTC.